This T cell receptor (beta chain) emerged from a study of lymphopenia after photon versus proton radiotherapy (dated 2019 in TCRdb). About the study as a whole: Photon and proton radiation therapy were compared by the study for their immunological effects in patients with gastrointestinal tumors who developed high-grade lymphopenia. The cohort included 20 or so patients with gastrointestinal tumors who developed lymphopenia after receiving either photon or proton therapy. The goal of the study was to characterize the differences between the two radiation modalities in how they affect the immune system. Study-wide findings and limitations: Among patients across the cohort who died, overall survival time showed an inverse correlation with a larger post-nadir drop in TCR diversity. During treatment, patients who received proton therapy stayed relatively stable, whereas patients who received photon therapy lost naive T cells and TCR diversity and gained effector/memory populations. The survival association was examined only in patients who died, and the authors described better survival with proton therapy as a possibility, not as a demonstrated result. After the lymphocyte count nadir, photon-treated repertoires showed oligoclonal expansion, especially of CD8+ Temra cells, which drove the drop in diversity.

The receptor library was made with the immunoSEQ multiplex PCR assay. T cell repertoires were profiled with deep sequencing of rearranged TCR beta loci together with multiparametric flow cytometry. The table was pulled from immuneACCESS by TCRdb, which kept in-frame rearrangements only. Such tables lose some clones; where checked, under half of the loss comes from unresolved V genes, and the rest has no known cause. Present in this sample are about 4,900 clones, about 87% of which were seen just once. More than 20% of the sample is taken by the ten largest. According to the germline V gene, CDR1 reads MNHNS and CDR2 reads SASEGT. The junction shows trimming of 6 bases on V and 3 bases on J, plus 15 bases between the germline ends. Inclusive of the bounding cysteine and phenylalanine, the CDR3 is 14 residues long. This entry keeps only the CDR3 DNA: 42 bases, framed from base 1. With regard to this clone: The antigen this receptor binds is unknown. No base-level quality is on record; no much larger clone is a single base apart.

The sequence is built from TRBV6-1 and TRBJ2-7, with TRBD1 tentatively as D gene (6 bases match). The TCR originated in a man aged 80 or over with cholangiocarcinoma. Here the sequenced sample was peripheral blood, taken from a patient treated with photon-based radiotherapy. The sequence in DNA is TGTGCCAGCAGCGCTGGGGGCCGGGTCTACGAGCAGTACTTC. Its protein reads: CASSAGGRVYEQYF.